The following is a TCR beta chain sequence with its context. The antigen is unknown. Via MiXCR, TCRdb re-called the reads, giving one row per CDR3 protein. The top ten hold roughly 18% of the sample, which has about 700,000 distinct CDR3 sequences, roughly a third seen once. The data stem from a study of T cell repertoires in cytomegalovirus infection. Study-wide context: Newly reported HLA-C-restricted and thoroughly characterized HLA-B-restricted CMV epitopes were employed. Public TCR beta signature analysis indicated the presence of both CMV infection and matching HLA type.

General observations from the study: Frequencies of public TCR beta families were cumulated, and this identified carriers of CMV plus the relevant HLA. Across the ex vivo response, the dominant clonotypes were HLA-C-restricted CMV-specific TCR beta clonotypes.

Germline CDR1 is SGHRS and CDR2 is YFSETQ. CDR3 length equals 15 residues. The V and J ends lost 0 bases and 8 bases respectively, with 14 bases between them. The chain employs TRBV5-1 and TRBJ1-4, with D unclear. The sequence came from a human donor in good health (CMV status not recorded). Some clones in this sample may be carry-over from other donors' samples. The sequencing here drew on cultured PBMCs, taken from culture after CMV antigen stimulation. CDR3 residues: CASSLDGEIWEKLFF. DNA for the CDR3: TGCGCCAGCAGCTTGGATGGGGAGATTTGGGAAAAACTGTTTTTT.